This T cell receptor beta chain came from a study of cytomegalovirus exposure and HLA in healthy donors (dated by TCRdb to 2016 to 2017). A note on the overall study: An earlier analysis of approximately 640 of the donors reported 276 Gb of sequence data and 117 million unique TCR beta sequences from about 200 million T cells. Typing coverage differed by locus: A, B, C, DRB1 and DQB1 were typed in roughly 620-630 donors, DQA1 in about 550, DPA1 in some 570, and DPB1 in approximately 450. To predict cytomegalovirus infection status, the study brought together high-throughput TCR immunosequencing, statistical association of individual TCRs with disease status, and machine learning. To study patterns of TCR occurrence, a later analysis re-analyzed previously published TCR beta repertoires from more than 550 donors and added high-resolution HLA genotyping. Class I and class II HLA loci were covered by the typing at four-digit resolution. Besides the first cohort of around 700 subjects, a separate validation cohort made up of 120 or so different subjects was used. The T cell repertoires of around 670 subjects were profiled by immunosequencing and related to cytomegalovirus serostatus. The aim of the study was to test whether cataloging public T cell receptors could identify signatures of past pathogen exposure. Roughly 290 gigabases of sequencing data and around 80 million unique TCR sequences made up an early release that covered over 550 HLA-typed donors. All discovery cohort repertoires had been generated using a single sequencing platform. Among the roughly 400 genotyped donors, roughly 80% belonged to the genetic ancestry cluster associated with self-reported Caucasian donors. Rather than drawing on any new phenotypic data, the later analysis identified candidate immune exposures from TCR beta sequences and the way those sequences occurred across donors. About 5 DR-DQ haplotypes were handled as single units for association and clustering, since linkage in the cohort was strong. Alongside the repertoire data, information on donor age, sex, ethnicity and CMV serostatus was compiled. An earlier analysis of 587 of the donors used high-throughput TCR beta sequencing to judge whether each TCR beta V gene segment behaved as functional or pseudogenic. A later genetic analysis took genome-wide SNP genotypes for about 55% of the 666 donors and used that subset as a discovery cohort. Across some 400 genotyped donors of the cohort, an average of about 240,000 unique TCR beta nucleotide sequences per donor were sequenced, and approximately 17% of those sequences were non-productive. What the authors observed across the whole study: In a later analysis, TCR association rates were found to vary across HLA loci, with the most associated TCRs seen for DRB1 alleles and the fewest for HLA-C alleles. When HLA alleles, especially DR and DQ, strongly co-occurred, TCR associations were difficult to assign to individual alleles. In a later analysis, 15,000 to 20,000 TCR beta sequences were associated with specific HLA alleles at a false discovery rate of 0.05. In an earlier analysis of 587 of the donors, most TCR beta V segments were observed in productive rearrangements about 90% or about 30% of the time, broadly matching IMGT annotations. According to a later genetic analysis, donors in an Asian-associated ancestry cluster had fewer N-insertions in productive TCRs than the approximately 650-donor mean. A later analysis found that HLA-associated TCR beta chains were more clonally expanded and had lower generation probabilities than equally common non-associated chains. Seventeen rarely observed V segments, including chromosome 9 orphons, were excluded from the earlier analysis of approximately 500 of the donors because counts were too low. The study gave a list of 150 to 200 TCR beta chains associated with cytomegalovirus. The sequencing pipeline was judged likely to have produced a cluster of highly shared sequence variants as a technical artifact. In both the original and validation cohorts, the classifier was reported to diagnose cytomegalovirus status with high specificity and sensitivity. Because the 87-base-pair reads could not distinguish some IMGT-functional V segments, including TRBV6-2 and TRBV6-3, those segments were excluded. Correlated functional status among segregating V segments might be attributable to linkage disequilibrium, but an unknown experimental factor could not be ruled out. Most TCR sequences were seen in very few donors, while some public TCRs were found in many individuals. Several of the top co-occurrence clusters appeared to be linked to parvovirus B19, influenza, CMV and Epstein-Barr virus, according to a later analysis. The authors suggested that the approach could potentially be generalized to other disease states and immunological phenotypes. A further reported finding was that TCR beta sequences accurately predicted the HLA-A and HLA-B alleles for most subjects in the first cohort. Because some donors lacked HLA typing at each locus, the association tests relied only on the typed subset. An association between a missense DCLRE1C variant and V-gene and J-gene trimming of TCR beta chains was found in a later genetic analysis and replicated in an independent cohort. According to a later analysis, most CMV-associated TCR beta chains appeared to be HLA-restricted, and the HLA associations seemed to be driven largely by CMV exposure. Immune exposure information for the cohort was limited to CMV serostatus. Presence/absence analyses assumed roughly uniform sequencing depth across donors, an assumption that may not hold. Three of the identified cytomegalovirus-associated TCR beta chains were confirmed in vitro to be specific for cytomegalovirus antigens. In this cohort, only TCR beta chains were sequenced, and detectable features were limited by the absence of alpha or paired-chain data.

V loses 5 bases, J loses 6 bases, and the germline ends lie 11 bases apart. From the cysteine through the phenylalanine, the CDR3 covers 13 amino acids. Of all the DNA, just the CDR3 is kept, 39 bases in frame from base 1. CDR1 is given as LNHDA and CDR2 as SQIVND, both from the germline V gene (reference sequence). To note about this clone: No antigen is known for it. Base qualities were left out, and no much larger clone turns up one base away.

In total, approximately 690 healthy bone marrow donors made up the cohort. All cohort members were sampled while nominally healthy, although unrecorded immune exposures were likely present. The donor tested CMV seronegative and was one of the 352 seronegative cohort members. Each donor provided a peripheral blood sample, and peripheral blood mononuclear cells were used for TCR beta sequencing. Genomic DNA was extracted from the blood cell samples with the Qiagen DNeasy Blood Extraction Kit. The library was made by the immunoSEQ multiplex PCR assay. A mixture of 60 forward primers for TCR Vbeta segments and 13 reverse primers for TCR Jbeta segments was used in the multiplex PCR. The CDR3 region of rearranged TCR beta genes was amplified from genomic DNA by a multiplex PCR assay. Amplified TCR beta libraries were sequenced as 87-base-pair reads on the Illumina HiSeq System. The authors' analysis ran thus. Across the roughly 700 repertoires, a later analysis counted tens of millions of unique TCR beta chains, roughly 11 million of which were shared by at least two donors. To remove PCR and sequencing errors, raw reads were error-corrected and collapsed into unique sequences using a nearest-neighbor algorithm that merged closely related sequences. Alignment of CDR3 sequences to IMGT reference sequences was used to assign V, D and J gene segments. Each retained sequence needed at least a six-nucleotide match to both a V gene segment and a J gene segment. Rearrangements were classified as productive when the CDR3 lacked stop codons and remained in frame with V and J, and all other rearrangements were classified as non-productive. CDR3 was defined according to IMGT convention as the region running from the second conserved V-encoded cysteine to the conserved J-encoded phenylalanine. Sequences without an unambiguous match to a single V gene segment were excluded from the earlier analysis of a few hundred of the donors. An earlier analysis of 587 of the donors called V segments functional above 56.7% productive rearrangements and segregating when the between-donor standard deviation exceeded 5%. To diagnose cytomegalovirus status from the catalog of TCR beta chain sequences, a statistical classification framework was built. In a later analysis, V and J genes were assigned by comparing TCR nucleotide sequences against IMGT/GENE-DB human TR gene sequences. The TCRdist pipeline was used in a later analysis to assign CDR3 sequences and most-parsimonious VDJ recombination scenarios. In a later analysis, every TCR beta chain was defined by the combination of its CDR3 amino acid sequence and its V-gene family, and reads without a unique V-gene family were dropped. As a way to deal with suspected cross-contamination and a sequencing artifact, a later analysis dropped over 550 nucleotide sequences that were highly shared and had low generation probability. In a later analysis, a clonal expansion index was calculated for each public chain from normalized within-repertoire ranks of inferred template counts. A later analysis computed generation probabilities with a VDJ recombination model fitted to out-of-frame rearrangements, and checked the results against IGoR. A later analysis scored TCR-TCR, TCR-HLA and TCR-CMV co-occurrence with hypergeometric tests, applying a repertoire-size bias correction to TCR pairs. In a later analysis, false discovery rates were estimated by permuting HLA or CMV assignments 20 times. In a later analysis, co-occurring TCRs were grouped using DBSCAN, and TCRdist sequence similarity was added for clustering within HLA-allele-positive subsets. For co-occurrence clustering, repertoires with fewer than 30,000 or more than 120,000 public chains were excluded, along with five repertoires with anomalous nucleotide sharing. TCRdb retrieved this table from immuneACCESS and kept in-frame rearrangements only. Not all clones are present; in checked studies, unresolved V genes account for under half, and no reason is known for the remainder. V, J and clone size derive from that table, while D and trimming were established from the DNA sequence. The sample profile shows approximately 92,000 clones; 70% to 85% of them were found once. Around 8% of the sample lies in the top ten.

Recombination connected TRBV19 to TRBJ1-5; matching of 5 bases hints at TRBD1 as the D gene. Sequencing was done on a sample of PBMCs. The sequence was obtained from a man aged 60 to 75 in good health and CMV-seronegative. The bases are TGTGCCAGTAGTGGGGGGGGAGGTCAGCCCCAGCATTTT. This gives the protein CASSGGGGQPQHF.